The T cell receptor (beta chain) under discussion was sequenced for a study of T cell responses to AZD1222 COVID-19 vaccine (dated by TCRdb to 2020 to 2023). Regarding the research as a whole: TCR sequencing was performed for 230 to 250 trial participants, of whom about 200 were given two doses of AZD1222 and some 26 were given two doses of MenACWY control vaccine. Trial participants were enrolled by age into 18-55, 56-69 and 70-plus year subgroups, with about 150, 28 and 57 TCR-sequenced participants respectively. The paper as a whole reports these results and caveats: Only six AZD1222 recipients were SARS-CoV-2 seropositive at baseline, limiting conclusions about previously exposed vaccinees. Vaccine-associated CD4 TCRs spanned the whole spike protein, with dominant responses in regions 160-218 and 743-854. After two AZD1222 doses, spike-specific TCR breadth and depth were significantly higher than at day 0 and than in MenACWY recipients. No day 14 peak-response samples were available, so repertoires were characterized only after the peak T cell response. Most participants were white British and females outnumbered males, and the authors suggested that clonal diversity may have been underestimated. In the small 56-69-year group, the increase in depth fell short of significance, most likely because of low power. Epitopes outside the regions mutated in the B.1.351 and B.1.1.7 variants were reportedly recognized by nearly half of the unique spike-specific TCRs.

In regard to this clone: What this receptor recognizes is not known. No per-base quality is available; no much larger clone lies one base away.

What this sample's time point label stands for: about 28 days (+/-7) after the second vaccine dose. AZD1222 recipients whose second dose came at about 4 weeks and those whose second dose came at about 12 weeks were combined into one group, since spike-specific TCR depth and breadth did not differ between the two schedules. Samples from vaccinated people were obtained from the UK trials COV001 and COV002, which included a single-blind randomized controlled phase 2/3 trial of AZD1222 (ChAdOx1 nCoV-19) in healthy adults. For TCRbeta chain sequencing, PBMC samples were collected from trial participants at day 0 and at day 28 after the second dose. V is shortened by 5 bases, J by 5 bases, and the region joining them spans 13 bases. Spanning cysteine to phenylalanine, the CDR3 consists of 13 amino acids. Kept here is only the CDR3 DNA, which spans 39 bases and is read in frame from base 1. The germline V gene (reference sequence) specifies MNHEY as CDR1 and SMNVEV as CDR2.

The CDR3 regions of human TCRbeta chains were subjected to immunosequencing. Processing in the source paper ran as follows. TCRs in the repertoires were matched against a reference library of SARS-CoV-2-specific TCRs that had been generated with the MIRA antigen-specificity platform. Breadth was defined as the fraction of unique TCRs that were SARS-CoV-2-associated, and depth was defined as the fraction of total T cells that were SARS-CoV-2-associated. Using the MIRA data, each spike-specific TCR was assigned both to the spike region to which the TCR was reactive and to a CD4 or CD8 class. Log10-transformed breadth and depth values were compared by one-way ANOVA with Sidak's multiple comparisons tests. TCRdb provides this immuneACCESS table in a form limited to in-frame rearrangements. Some clones are lacking; in checked studies, under half of them reflect an unresolved V gene, and why the rest are absent is not known. V, J and clone size derive from that table, while D and trimming were established from the DNA sequence. The sample table records fewer than 110,000 clones; around 87% of these occur just once. The top ten clones comprise roughly a tenth of the sample.

The sequence was collected from an adult who received the AZD1222 COVID-19 vaccine. The material sequenced was peripheral blood, taken 28 days after the second AZD1222 dose. The V gene is TRBV27 and the J gene is TRBJ2-7; no D segment can be confidently identified. The CDR3 has the sequence CASSPGRLDEQYF. The nucleotide sequence reads TGTGCCAGCAGTCCGGGCCGGCTCGACGAGCAGTACTTC.